The rows below give T cell receptor beta chains drawn from one sample of a study of blood T cell repertoires in COVID-19. The repertoire was sequenced with immunoSEQ multiplex PCR; TCRdb's copy has only in-frame clones and lacks some. This sample carries approximately 390,000 clones, around 89% of them seen once, and the ten largest clones take around 7%. The sequencing input was peripheral blood. Every receptor here comes from a man younger than 35 with active or convalescent COVID-19. Both conserved end residues are part of each CDR3. D genes are given only for firm matches.

CDR3nt	CDR3aa	d_gene	v_gene	j_gene
TGTGCCAGCAAAACTAGCGGGGTTTCCTACGAGCAGTACTTC	CASKTSGVSYEQYF	TRBD2	TRBV6-5	TRBJ2-7
TGTGCCAGCAGCCCCTGGAGGGGTAGCTCCTACAATGAGCAGTTCTTC	CASSPWRGSSYNEQFF	NA	TRBV13	TRBJ2-1
TGTGCCAGCAGGCCTACAGGGGAGAGAGGCACTGAAGCTTTCTTT	CASRPTGERGTEAFF	TRBD1	TRBV7-3	TRBJ1-1
TGTGCCAGCAGTTACGCCTCCGGGACAGCAAGTTATAGCAATCAGCCCCAGCATTTT	CASSYASGTASYSNQPQHF	TRBD1	TRBV6-2/TRBV6-3	TRBJ1-5
TGTGCCAGCAGCTCCCCCGGACTAGCCAATGAGCAGTTCTTC	CASSSPGLANEQFF	TRBD2	TRBV7-2	TRBJ2-1
TGTGCCAGCAGTCCAAATTGGGGACTAGCGGGCCGCAATGAGCAGTTCTTC	CASSPNWGLAGRNEQFF	TRBD2	TRBV27	TRBJ2-1
TGTGCCAGCAATAGGCAGCGGTCCTACAATGAGCAGTTCTTC	CASNRQRSYNEQFF	NA	TRBV6-5	TRBJ2-1
TGTGCCACCATGTCCGGGGGCACTGAAGCTTTCTTT	CATMSGGTEAFF	NA	TRBV10-3	TRBJ1-1
TGTGCCAGCAGCCCATACCCCTGGACTAGCGCTAGGGGGGATACGCAGTATTTT	CASSPYPWTSARGDTQYF	TRBD2	TRBV2	TRBJ2-3
TGCAGTGCACCCGACACCCGCGAGCAGTACTTC	CSAPDTREQYF	NA	TRBV20-1	TRBJ2-7
TGTGCCAGCAGCCCGAGGGACACCTTGTGGGAGCAGTACTTC	CASSPRDTLWEQYF	NA	TRBV9	TRBJ2-7